This TCR beta chain was identified during a study of cytomegalovirus exposure and HLA in healthy donors. Findings and caveats of the study: TCR beta chains numbering more than 150 were designated cytomegalovirus-associated.

Healthy people donating bone marrow made up the donors. Turning to this clone: The antigen remains unidentified.

V was trimmed by 0 bases and J by 0 bases, leaving 8 bases between them. Germline loops: CDR1 SQVTM, CDR2 ANQGSEA. This CDR3 is 14 amino acids long. A multiplex PCR was run with 60 Vbeta primers and 13 Jbeta primers. Libraries were prepared by immunoSEQ multiplex PCR; TCRdb keeps only in-frame clonotypes and omits some of them. This sample carries some 150,000 clones, about two thirds of them seen once, and the ten largest clones take less than 2.5%. This clonotype originated in a human donor in good health. The gene calls are TRBV29-1 and TRBJ2-5, with D possibly TRBD1 on 5 matching bases. The sample comprised PBMCs. CDR3 nucleotides: TGCAGCGTTGAAGATCGACAGTACCAAGAGACCCAGTACTTC. This sequence encodes CSVEDRQYQETQYF.